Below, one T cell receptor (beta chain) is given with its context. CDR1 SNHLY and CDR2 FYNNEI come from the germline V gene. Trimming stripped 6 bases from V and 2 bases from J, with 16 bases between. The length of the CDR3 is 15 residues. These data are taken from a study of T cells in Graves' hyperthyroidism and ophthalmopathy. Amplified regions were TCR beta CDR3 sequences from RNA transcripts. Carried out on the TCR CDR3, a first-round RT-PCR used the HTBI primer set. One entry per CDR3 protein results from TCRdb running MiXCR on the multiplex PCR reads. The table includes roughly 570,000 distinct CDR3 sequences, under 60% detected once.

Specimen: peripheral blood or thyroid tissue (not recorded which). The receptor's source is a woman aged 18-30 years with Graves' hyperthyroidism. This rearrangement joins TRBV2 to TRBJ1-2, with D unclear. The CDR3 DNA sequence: TGTGCCAGCAGCGAACAGATCTCTGGAAACTATGGCTACACCTTC. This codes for CASSEQISGNYGYTF.